This TCR beta chain stems from a study of long-term antiretroviral therapy in people with HIV. immunoSEQ v3.0 was run at survey level. The data were produced by immunoSEQ multiplex PCR, yet TCRdb's version contains in-frame clones alone and is incomplete. Of about 14,000 clones listed, nearly 85% were seen once; the top ten hold 15% to 20%. Looked up from germline, CDR1 is SGHNT and CDR2 is YYREEE (reference sequence). The CDR3 spans 15 residues. With 3 bases clipped from V and 4 bases from J, the junction kept 5 bases outside the gene matches. This receptor was taken from a middle-aged woman with HIV. The source material was unsorted PBMCs, sampled 1.8 years before starting antiretroviral therapy. This chain connects TRBV5-4 to TRBJ2-1; 9 bases line up with TRBD1. The CDR3 sequence is CASSYPGTGYNEQFF. CDR3 sequence (DNA): TGTGCCAGCAGCTACCCCGGGACAGGGTACAATGAGCAGTTCTTC.